Below, one T cell receptor beta chain is given with its context. The entry originates in a study of blood T cell repertoires in COVID-19. Adults between about 18 and 89 years of age took part from fewer than 30 US areas. The germline CDR1 and CDR2 sequences are KGHDR and SFDVKD. The CDR3 covers 14 residues. Deletions cut 5 bases from V and 6 bases from J, with 13 bases between. Generated by immunoSEQ multiplex PCR, the TCRdb table keeps only in-frame clones and is missing some. The sample has tens of thousands of clones, 88% seen once. The chain has TRBV24-1 and TRBJ2-1; tentative D call: TRBD2 (6 bases). Sequencing was carried out using PBMCs or T cells enriched from blood (not recorded which). The sequence derives from a woman aged 40-49 years who had recovered from COVID-19. The chain's CDR3 is CATSVGGLSNEQFF. CDR3 DNA: TGTGCCACCAGTGTTGGGGGACTTTCCAATGAGCAGTTCTTC.